This T cell receptor (beta chain) was sequenced in a study of control samples from healthy donors and cancer patients. TCRdb's table, derived via immunoSEQ multiplex PCR, lists solely in-frame clones and lacks some. The sample holds about 200,000 clones. Germline-derived CDR1 and CDR2 are MNHEY and SMNVEV (reference sequence). With V trimmed by 5 bases and J by 5 bases, 10 bases remained unmatched. This CDR3 region has 15 residues. Sequenced sample: blood. The rearrangement uses TRBV27 and TRBJ2-3, with 7 bases that match TRBD2. The TCR comes from a woman in her 30s in good health. The CDR3 nucleotides are TGTGCCAGCAGTCCCCGGACTAGTAGGATAGATACGCAGTATTTT. It translates to CASSPRTSRIDTQYF.